A selection of T cell receptor beta chains follows, all from one sample in a study of T cells after yellow fever vaccination. MiXCR, run by TCRdb on the 5' RACE reads, gives a single entry per CDR3 protein. The table records around 550,000 distinct CDR3 sequences, 15% to 20% of them present only once. The specimen was PBMCs, collected 15 days after the yellow fever booster vaccination. The receptors shown here come from a young man who received the YFV17D yellow fever vaccine. The CDR3 runs from the conserved cysteine through the conserved F or W. The D gene is left open where the match is weak. Size tells how often a clone was seen (once, few, many) or the class of an expanded clone, and some rows leave it out.

CDR3 | DNA | J | D | size | V
CASSRGWRLDTIYF | TGTGCCAGCAGTCGGGGGTGGCGTTTAGACACCATATATTTT | TRBJ1-3 | - | - | TRBV25-1
CSAQGVTYEQYF | TGCAGTGCGCAGGGGGTTACCTACGAGCAGTACTTC | TRBJ2-7 | TRBD1 | - | TRBV20-1
CASSFKGSTGANVLTF | TGTGCCAGCAGCTTTAAGGGCAGCACTGGGGCCAACGTCCTGACTTTC | TRBJ2-6 | - | few | TRBV7-9
CASSLVGSAYNEQFF | TGTGCCAGCAGCCTCGTCGGGAGCGCTTACAATGAGCAGTTCTTC | TRBJ2-1 | - | - | TRBV9
CASSTEGSYEQYF | TGTGCCAGCAGCACTGAGGGTTCCTACGAGCAGTACTTC | TRBJ2-7 | - | few | TRBV9
CASSPNAGILAKNIQYF | TGTGCCAGCAGCCCGAACGCGGGTATTCTAGCCAAAAACATTCAGTACTTC | TRBJ2-4 | - | - | TRBV7-9
CASSYGLGAGEAETQYF | TGTGCCAGCAGTTACGGGCTTGGAGCGGGAGAGGCGGAGACCCAGTACTTC | TRBJ2-5 | TRBD2 | few | TRBV6-5
CSAGQGRNIQYF | TGCAGTGCTGGACAGGGTAGAAACATTCAGTACTTC | TRBJ2-4 | TRBD1 | - | TRBV20-1
CASSLDYSYEQYF | TGTGCCAGCAGCTTAGACTACTCCTACGAGCAGTACTTC | TRBJ2-7 | - | - | TRBV7-6
CASTGSVDEQYF | TGTGCCAGCACCGGGAGCGTCGACGAGCAGTACTTC | TRBJ2-7 | - | - | TRBV12-3/TRBV12-4
CASSLEIPAYTQYF | TGTGCCAGCAGCTTAGAGATTCCAGCATATACGCAGTATTTT | TRBJ2-3 | - | - | TRBV11-2
CASSLVRGGNQPQHF | TGTGCCAGCAGTTTAGTTCGGGGAGGCAATCAGCCCCAGCATTTT | TRBJ1-5 | - | few | TRBV7-2
CASSPASGSIYNEQFF | TGTGCCAGCAGCCCCGCTAGCGGGAGTATCTACAATGAGCAGTTCTTC | TRBJ2-1 | TRBD2 | - | TRBV7-2
CASSLDPWGMETQYF | TGTGCCAGCAGCTTAGATCCTTGGGGGATGGAGACCCAGTACTTC | TRBJ2-5 | - | - | TRBV11-2
CASSYQPPRLAFNEQFF | TGTGCCAGCAGTTACCAACCGCCACGACTAGCGTTCAATGAGCAGTTCTTC | TRBJ2-1 | TRBD2 | - | TRBV6-5
CSANQGGSLGNSPLHF | TGCAGTGCTAACCAGGGGGGTTCATTGGGTAATTCACCCCTCCACTTT | TRBJ1-6 | TRBD1 | - | TRBV20-1
CASSSVAGSTDTQYF | TGTGCCAGCAGCTCCGTGGCGGGTAGCACAGATACGCAGTATTTT | TRBJ2-3 | - | - | TRBV7-8
CASTKETQYF | TGTGCCAGCACCAAAGAGACCCAGTACTTC | TRBJ2-5 | - | - | TRBV9
CSAPRALGNEQFF | TGCAGTGCGCCCAGAGCGCTGGGGAATGAGCAGTTCTTC | TRBJ2-1 | - | - | TRBV20-1
CASSLHQLEMADETQYF | TGTGCCAGCAGTCTTCATCAATTAGAGATGGCAGACGAGACCCAGTACTTC | TRBJ2-5 | - | few | TRBV28
CASSPAGDGYEQYF | TGTGCCAGCAGCCCAGCGGGAGATGGCTACGAGCAGTACTTC | TRBJ2-7 | TRBD2 | few | TRBV7-3
CASGGQGASYEQYF | TGTGCCAGCGGCGGACAGGGGGCGTCCTACGAGCAGTACTTC | TRBJ2-7 | TRBD1 | few | TRBV12-3/TRBV12-4
CASSSDSPSSYEQYF | TGTGCCAGCAGTTCCGACAGCCCGAGCTCCTACGAGCAGTACTTC | TRBJ2-7 | - | few | TRBV25-1
CASSLRPTPETQYF | TGTGCCAGCAGCCTCCGGCCGACTCCAGAGACCCAGTACTTC | TRBJ2-5 | - | - | TRBV7-2
CSARDGTAEKLFF | TGCAGTGCTAGAGATGGTACAGCCGAAAAACTGTTTTTT | TRBJ1-4 | - | few | TRBV20-1
CASSSVDTPNTEAFF | TGCGCCAGCAGCTCCGTGGACACACCGAACACTGAAGCTTTCTTT | TRBJ1-1 | - | - | TRBV5-1
CSVEQGTTDTQYF | TGCAGTGTGGAGCAGGGGACCACAGATACGCAGTATTTT | TRBJ2-3 | - | - | TRBV20-1
CSALGVVQTQYF | TGCAGTGCTTTGGGAGTAGTACAGACCCAGTACTTC | TRBJ2-5 | - | few | TRBV20-1
CSARDRFGRGTDTQYF | TGCAGTGCTAGAGATCGTTTCGGTAGAGGTACAGATACGCAGTATTTT | TRBJ2-3 | - | few | TRBV20-1
CASSLEGAHTEAFF | TGTGCCAGCAGTTTAGAGGGGGCGCACACTGAAGCTTTCTTT | TRBJ1-1 | TRBD1 | few | TRBV27
CASSWGPLDYQPQHF | TGTGCCAGCAGTTGGGGGCCTCTAGACTATCAGCCCCAGCATTTT | TRBJ1-5 | - | - | TRBV5-5
CASSSGEFQVNTEAFF | TGTGCCAGCAGCTCAGGAGAGTTTCAGGTGAACACTGAAGCTTTCTTT | TRBJ1-1 | - | few | TRBV7-9
CASSVEPSAEKETQYF | TGTGCCAGCAGCGTAGAGCCTAGCGCAGAGAAAGAGACCCAGTACTTC | TRBJ2-5 | - | - | TRBV9
CASSFRGGRTEAFF | TGTGCCAGCAGCTTCCGTGGGGGGCGGACTGAAGCTTTCTTT | TRBJ1-1 | - | few | TRBV5-5
CATREGHNEQFF | TGTGCCACCCGCGAGGGCCACAATGAGCAGTTCTTC | TRBJ2-1 | - | - | TRBV25-1
CAWSVGGNSVYEQYF | TGTGCCTGGAGTGTAGGTGGCAACTCAGTCTACGAGCAGTACTTC | TRBJ2-7 | - | - | TRBV30
CASGPGLHEQYF | TGTGCCAGCGGGCCGGGACTCCACGAGCAGTACTTC | TRBJ2-7 | - | few | TRBV6-6
CSARGLDEGNEQFF | TGCAGTGCCAGGGGACTAGATGAAGGCAATGAGCAGTTCTTC | TRBJ2-1 | TRBD2 | - | TRBV20-1
CSVASGLSADNEQFF | TGCAGTGTAGCCTCCGGGCTTTCAGCGGACAATGAGCAGTTCTTC | TRBJ2-1 | - | few | TRBV20-1
CSASGGGLTKNIQYF | TGCAGCGCATCCGGGGGGGGGCTGACCAAAAACATTCAGTACTTC | TRBJ2-4 | TRBD2 | - | TRBV29-1